These T cell receptor beta chains were read from a single sample in a study of T cells expressing NK-cell markers. Following a re-call of the 5' RACE reads, TCRdb has one entry per CDR3 protein and lacks DNA. This table lists about 550,000 distinct CDR3 sequences. Sequencing input: blood T cells: a sorted CD56 or NKG2C T cell subset, CD4+ or CD8+ T cells, or bulk PBMC T cells (not recorded which). All receptors derive from a man between 18 and 35 years old in good health. Both conserved end residues are part of each CDR3.

j_call,v_call,cdr3_aa
TRBJ1-1,TRBV12-3/TRBV12-4,CASSWGTEAFF
TRBJ2-5,TRBV6-2/TRBV6-3,CASSYMLGETQYF
TRBJ2-7,TRBV28,CASSPRPTSGNSYEQYF
TRBJ2-5,TRBV9,CASSVEGRAQETQYF
TRBJ2-1,TRBV7-8,CASSLFEREAPYNEQFF
TRBJ2-1,TRBV5-1,CASSFSGTRAYNEQFF
TRBJ2-1,TRBV7-9,CASSLVSGRAHEQFF
TRBJ2-1,TRBV3-1,CASSPGGRQYEQFF
TRBJ2-1,TRBV4-3,CASSQQNLGGNEQFF
TRBJ2-1,TRBV5-1,CASSMGQLSYNEQFF
TRBJ2-3,TRBV6-6,CASSRRPEKYF
TRBJ1-1,TRBV9,CASSVVPGQGASNTEAFF
TRBJ2-3,TRBV5-6,CASSQPDSHTDTQYF
TRBJ1-2,TRBV6-1,CASSPTTTGDGYTF
TRBJ1-4,TRBV20-1,CSARDPDREWGKLFF
TRBJ1-6,TRBV7-2,CASSRTGGGVNSPLHF
TRBJ2-7,TRBV6-2/TRBV6-3,CASSYRRGPSSYEQYF
TRBJ1-6,TRBV15,CATSRDEGASSYNSPLHF
TRBJ2-3,TRBV20-1,CSVRGRTDTQYF
TRBJ2-2,TRBV9,CASSVDPAGGELFF
TRBJ1-2,TRBV3-1,CASSQDRQSYGYTF
TRBJ1-1,TRBV9,CASSLTGRGAVFF
TRBJ1-1,TRBV10-2,CASSEYGSSTEAFF
TRBJ2-3,TRBV7-2,CASSPDRSINTQYF
TRBJ2-1,TRBV29-1,CSVGLASYNEQFF
TRBJ1-1,TRBV12-3/TRBV12-4,CASSLGRRLDTEAFF
TRBJ2-4,TRBV10-3,CAIGHPGDIQYF
TRBJ2-1,TRBV5-1,CASSMFPSGGSYNEQFF
TRBJ2-5,TRBV7-9,CASSLPPGGAGDETQYF
TRBJ2-3,TRBV14,CASSDLRTDTQYF
TRBJ2-7,TRBV29-1,CSALGERETYEQYF
TRBJ1-5,TRBV5-5,CASSLAATGNDQPQHF
TRBJ1-2,TRBV6-1,CASSGLRDGFYGYTF
TRBJ2-1,TRBV12-3/TRBV12-4,CASRKTRGQGYSEQFF
TRBJ2-7,TRBV29-1,CSGTVGSYEQYF
TRBJ1-1,TRBV7-6,CASSTNRGAEAFF
TRBJ2-2,TRBV9,CASSPKVELFF
TRBJ2-5,TRBV3-1,CASSERLAGVRETQYF
TRBJ1-5,TRBV6-1,CASSDSVAVNQPQHF
TRBJ2-3,TRBV12-5,CASGLVLMPRADTQYF
TRBJ2-5,TRBV20-1,CSARVPTSGVGETQYF
TRBJ2-1,TRBV11-3,CASSLSRGQGVFAEFF
TRBJ2-3,TRBV10-3,CAISGGVLSGTDTQYF
TRBJ2-1,TRBV5-1,CASSRGTSDEQFF
TRBJ2-1,TRBV4-2,CASSQASGAGEQFF
TRBJ2-1,TRBV2,CASSREVGNEQFF
TRBJ2-7,TRBV27,CASRMRTSGYEQYF
TRBJ2-7,TRBV6-2/TRBV6-3,CASRPTVSYEQYF
TRBJ1-5,TRBV7-9,CASSKSDLQPQHF
TRBJ1-2,TRBV10-3,CAISESRDYGYTF